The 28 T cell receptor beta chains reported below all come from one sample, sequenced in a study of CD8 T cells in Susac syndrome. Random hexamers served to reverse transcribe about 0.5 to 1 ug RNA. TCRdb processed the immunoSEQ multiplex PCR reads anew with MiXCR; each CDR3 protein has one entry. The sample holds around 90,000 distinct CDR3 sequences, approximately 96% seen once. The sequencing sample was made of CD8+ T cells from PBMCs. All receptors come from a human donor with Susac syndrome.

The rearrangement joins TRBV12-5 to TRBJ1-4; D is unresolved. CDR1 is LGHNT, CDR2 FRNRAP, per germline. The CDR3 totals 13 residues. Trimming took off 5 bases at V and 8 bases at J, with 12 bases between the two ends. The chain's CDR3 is CASGPPGEEKLFF. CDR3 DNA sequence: TGTGCTAGTGGTCCACCGGGCGAGGAAAAACTGTTTTTT. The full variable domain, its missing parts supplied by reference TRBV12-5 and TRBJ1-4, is DARVTQTPRHKVTEMGQEVTMRCQPILGHNTVFWYRQTMMQGLELLAYFRNRAPLDDSGMPKDRFSAEMPDATLATLKIQPSEPRDSAVYFCASGPPGEEKLFFGSGTQLSVL.

Here the CDR3 reads CASSQGRNYGYTF. CDR3 nucleotide sequence: TGTGCCAGCAGCCAAGGGCGGAACTATGGCTACACCTTC. The chain carries TRBV4-2 and TRBJ1-2; no firm D call. The CDR3 runs 13 residues. The V and J ends lost 1 base and 2 bases respectively, with 5 bases between them. Germline V CDR1 and CDR2: LGHNA, YNFKEQ.

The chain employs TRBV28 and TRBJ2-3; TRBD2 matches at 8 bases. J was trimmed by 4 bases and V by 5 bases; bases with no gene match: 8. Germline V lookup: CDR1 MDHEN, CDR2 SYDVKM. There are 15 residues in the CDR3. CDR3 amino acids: CASSPHRGGADTQYF. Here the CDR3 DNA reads TGTGCCAGCAGTCCTCACCGGGGGGGCGCAGATACGCAGTATTTT.

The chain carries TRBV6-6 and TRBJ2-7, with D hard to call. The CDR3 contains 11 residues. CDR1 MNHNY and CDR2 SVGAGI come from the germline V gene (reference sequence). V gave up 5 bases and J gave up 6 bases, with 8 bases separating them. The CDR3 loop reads CASSVWGEQYF. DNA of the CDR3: TGTGCCAGCAGTGTGTGGGGCGAGCAGTACTTC.

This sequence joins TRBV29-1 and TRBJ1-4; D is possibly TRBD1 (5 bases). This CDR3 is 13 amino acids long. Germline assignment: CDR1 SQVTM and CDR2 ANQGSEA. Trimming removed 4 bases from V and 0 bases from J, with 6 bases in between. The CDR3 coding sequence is TGCAGCGTTGGGGGCGCAACTAATGAAAAACTGTTTTTT. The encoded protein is CSVGGATNEKLFF. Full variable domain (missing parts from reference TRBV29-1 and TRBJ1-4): SAVISQKPSRDICQRGTSLTIQCQVDSQVTMMFWYRQQPGQSLTLIATANQGSEATYESGFVIDKFPISRPNLTFSTLTVSNMSPEDSSIYLCSVGGATNEKLFFGSGTQLSVL.

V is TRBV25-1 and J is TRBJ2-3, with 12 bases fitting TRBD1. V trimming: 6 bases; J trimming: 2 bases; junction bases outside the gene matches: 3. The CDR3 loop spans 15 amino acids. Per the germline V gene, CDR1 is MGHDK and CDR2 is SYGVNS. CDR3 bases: TGTGCCAGCAGAGGGACAGGGGGCCCCACAGATACGCAGTATTTT. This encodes CASRGTGGPTDTQYF.

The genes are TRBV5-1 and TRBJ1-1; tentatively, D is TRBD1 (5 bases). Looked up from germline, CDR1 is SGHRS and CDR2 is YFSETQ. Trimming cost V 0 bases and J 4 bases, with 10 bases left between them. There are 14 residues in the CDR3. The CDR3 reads CASSLGERGTEAFF. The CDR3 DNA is TGCGCCAGCAGCTTGGGGGAGAGGGGCACTGAAGCTTTCTTT.

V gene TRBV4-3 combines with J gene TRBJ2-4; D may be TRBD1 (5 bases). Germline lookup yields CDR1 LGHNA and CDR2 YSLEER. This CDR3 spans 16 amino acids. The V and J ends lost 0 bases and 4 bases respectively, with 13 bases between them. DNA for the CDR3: TGCGCCAGCAGCCAAGATAGTGCAGGGCTGAAAAACATTCAGTACTTC. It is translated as CASSQDSAGLKNIQYF.

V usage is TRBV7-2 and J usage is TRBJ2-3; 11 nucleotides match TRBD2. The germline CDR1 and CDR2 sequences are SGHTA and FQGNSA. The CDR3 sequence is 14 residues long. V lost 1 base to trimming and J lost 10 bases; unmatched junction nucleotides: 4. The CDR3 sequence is CASSLDSGGAAQYF. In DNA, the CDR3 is TGTGCCAGCAGCTTAGATAGCGGGGGGGCTGCGCAGTATTTT.

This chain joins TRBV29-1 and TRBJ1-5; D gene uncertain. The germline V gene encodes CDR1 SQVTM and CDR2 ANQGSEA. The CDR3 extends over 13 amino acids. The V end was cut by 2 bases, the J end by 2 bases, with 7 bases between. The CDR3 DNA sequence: TGCAGCGTTGAATTGGGAGGCAATCAGCCCCAGCATTTT. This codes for CSVELGGNQPQHF.

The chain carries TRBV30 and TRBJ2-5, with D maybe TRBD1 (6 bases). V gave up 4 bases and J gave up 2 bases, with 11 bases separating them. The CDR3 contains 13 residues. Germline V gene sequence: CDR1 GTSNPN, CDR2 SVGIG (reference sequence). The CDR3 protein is CAWTRDTQETQYF. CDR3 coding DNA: TGTGCCTGGACCCGGGACACACAAGAGACCCAGTACTTC.

This CDR3 is CSAPGRHLDPYGYTF. In nucleotides, the CDR3 is TGCAGCGCCCCCGGTAGGCACCTGGATCCCTATGGCTACACCTTC. The gene calls are TRBV29-1 and TRBJ1-2; D gene unclear. Per germline, CDR1 SQVTM and CDR2 ANQGSEA. The CDR3 extends over 15 amino acids. Trimming removed 7 bases at V and 4 bases at J, with 22 bases between.

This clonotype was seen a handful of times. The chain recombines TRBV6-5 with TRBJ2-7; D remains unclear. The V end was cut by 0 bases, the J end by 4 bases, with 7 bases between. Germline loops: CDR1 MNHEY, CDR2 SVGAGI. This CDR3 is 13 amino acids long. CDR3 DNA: TGTGCCAGCAGTTACTCGGCTTCGTACGAGCAGTACTTC. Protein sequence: CASSYSASYEQYF.

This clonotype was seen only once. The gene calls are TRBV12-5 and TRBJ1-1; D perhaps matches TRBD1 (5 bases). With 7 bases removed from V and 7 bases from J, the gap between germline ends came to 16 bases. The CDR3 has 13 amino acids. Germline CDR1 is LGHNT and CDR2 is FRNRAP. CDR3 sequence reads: CASAPGHSIEAFF. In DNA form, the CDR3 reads TGTGCTAGTGCCCCCGGACACTCCATTGAAGCTTTCTTT.

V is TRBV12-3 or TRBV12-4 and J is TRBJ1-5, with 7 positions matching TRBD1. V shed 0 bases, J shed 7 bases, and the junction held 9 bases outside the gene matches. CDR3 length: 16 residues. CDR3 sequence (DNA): TGTGCCAGCAGTTTAGCGCTAAAGGGGGCCCAACAGCCCCAGCATTTT. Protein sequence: CASSLALKGAQQPQHF.

CDR3 residues: CSADRTGSHYGYTF. The CDR3 nucleotides read TGCAGTGCTGACCGAACAGGGTCTCACTATGGCTACACCTTC. This sequence joins TRBV20-1 and TRBJ1-2; a weak D match, TRBD1 (6 bases). Germline loops: CDR1 DFQATT, CDR2 SNEGSKA (reference sequence). The CDR3 loop spans 14 amino acids. V gave up 5 bases and J gave up 3 bases, with 16 bases separating them.

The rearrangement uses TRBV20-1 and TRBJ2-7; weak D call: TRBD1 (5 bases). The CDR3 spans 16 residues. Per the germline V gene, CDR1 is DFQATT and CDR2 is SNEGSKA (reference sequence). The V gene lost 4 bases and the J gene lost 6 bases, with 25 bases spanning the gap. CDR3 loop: CSATTKVGAAAVEQYF. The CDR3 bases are TGCAGTGCTACGACGAAGGTTGGGGCGGCCGCCGTCGAGCAGTACTTC.

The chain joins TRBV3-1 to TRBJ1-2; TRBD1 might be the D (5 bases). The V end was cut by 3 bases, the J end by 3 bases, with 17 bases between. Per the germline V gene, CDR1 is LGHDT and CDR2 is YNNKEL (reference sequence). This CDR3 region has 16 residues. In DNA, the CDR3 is TGTGCCAGCAGCCAGAGGACGGTAAGAGGGGACTATGGCTACACCTTC. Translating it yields CASSQRTVRGDYGYTF.

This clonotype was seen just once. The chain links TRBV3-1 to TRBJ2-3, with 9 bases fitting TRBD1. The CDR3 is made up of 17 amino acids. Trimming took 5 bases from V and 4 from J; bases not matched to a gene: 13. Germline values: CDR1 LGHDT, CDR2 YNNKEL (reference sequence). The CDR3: CASSKLLRDRDADTQYF. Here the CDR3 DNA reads TGTGCCAGCAGCAAACTACTCCGGGACAGGGATGCAGATACGCAGTATTTT.

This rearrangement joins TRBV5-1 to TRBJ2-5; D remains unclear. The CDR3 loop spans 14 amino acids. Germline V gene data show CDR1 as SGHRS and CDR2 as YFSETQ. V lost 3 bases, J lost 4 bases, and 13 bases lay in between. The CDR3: CASSYHHTTETQYF. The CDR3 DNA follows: TGCGCCAGCAGCTACCACCACACCACAGAGACCCAGTACTTC.

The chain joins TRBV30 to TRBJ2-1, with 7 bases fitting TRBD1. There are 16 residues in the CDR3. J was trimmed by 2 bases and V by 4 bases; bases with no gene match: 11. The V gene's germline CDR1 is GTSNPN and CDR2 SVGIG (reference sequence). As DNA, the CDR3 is TGTGCCTGGAAGGTCTTAGGGGGCCGAGCCTACAATGAGCAGTTCTTC. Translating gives CAWKVLGGRAYNEQFF.

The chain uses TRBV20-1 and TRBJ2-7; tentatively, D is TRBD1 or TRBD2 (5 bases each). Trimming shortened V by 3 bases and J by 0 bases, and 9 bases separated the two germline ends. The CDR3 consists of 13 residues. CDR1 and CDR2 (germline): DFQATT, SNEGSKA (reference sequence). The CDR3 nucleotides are TGCAGTGCTAGTACCGGGGCCTCCTACGAGCAGTACTTC. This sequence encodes CSASTGASYEQYF.

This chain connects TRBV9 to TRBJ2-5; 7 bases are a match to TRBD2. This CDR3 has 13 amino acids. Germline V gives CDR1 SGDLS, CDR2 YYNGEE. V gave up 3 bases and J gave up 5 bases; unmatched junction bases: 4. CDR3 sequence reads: CASSDLAEETQYF. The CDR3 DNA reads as TGTGCCAGCAGCGATCTAGCGGAGGAGACCCAGTACTTC.

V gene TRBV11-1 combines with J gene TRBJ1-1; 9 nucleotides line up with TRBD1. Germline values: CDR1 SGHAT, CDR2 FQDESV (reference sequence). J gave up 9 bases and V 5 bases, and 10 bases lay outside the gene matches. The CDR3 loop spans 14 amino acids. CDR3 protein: CASSPGTGKPQAFF. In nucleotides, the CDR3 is TGTGCCAGCAGCCCCGGGACAGGGAAGCCACAAGCTTTCTTT.

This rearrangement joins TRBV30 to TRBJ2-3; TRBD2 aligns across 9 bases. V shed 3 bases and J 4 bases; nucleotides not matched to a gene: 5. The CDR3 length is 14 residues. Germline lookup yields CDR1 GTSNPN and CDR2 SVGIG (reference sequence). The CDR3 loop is CAWSLAGGPDTQYF. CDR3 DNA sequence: TGTGCCTGGAGCCTTGCGGGGGGGCCAGATACGCAGTATTTT. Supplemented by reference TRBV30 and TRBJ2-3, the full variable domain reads SQTIHQWPATLVQPVGSPLSLECTVEGTSNPNLYWYRQAAGRGLQLLFYSVGIGQISSEVPQNLSASRPQDRQFILSSKKLLLSDSGFYLCAWSLAGGPDTQYFGPGTRLTVL.

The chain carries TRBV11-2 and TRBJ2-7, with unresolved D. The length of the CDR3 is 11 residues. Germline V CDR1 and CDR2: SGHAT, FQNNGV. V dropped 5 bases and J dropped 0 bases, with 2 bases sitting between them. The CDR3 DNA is TGTGCCAGCAGCATCTCCTACGAGCAGTACTTC. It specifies CASSISYEQYF.

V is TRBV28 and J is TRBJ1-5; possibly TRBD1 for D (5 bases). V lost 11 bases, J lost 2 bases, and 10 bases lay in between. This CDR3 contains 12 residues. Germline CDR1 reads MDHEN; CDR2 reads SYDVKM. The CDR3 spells CAAGDGNQPQHF. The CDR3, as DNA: TGTGCCGCCGGGGACGGCAATCAGCCCCAGCATTTT. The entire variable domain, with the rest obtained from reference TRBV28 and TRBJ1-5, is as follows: DVKVTQSSRYLVKRTGEKVFLECVQDMDHENMFWYRQDPGLGLRLIYFSYDVKMKEKGDIPEGYSVSREKKERFSLILESASTNQTSMYLCAAGDGNQPQHFGDGTRLSIL.

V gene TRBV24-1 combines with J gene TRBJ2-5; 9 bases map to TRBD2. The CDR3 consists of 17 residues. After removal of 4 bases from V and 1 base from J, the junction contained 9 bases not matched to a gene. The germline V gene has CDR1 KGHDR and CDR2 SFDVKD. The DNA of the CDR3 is TGTGCCACCAGTGACGCTGGGACTAGCATGGCCCAAGAGACCCAGTACTTC. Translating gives CATSDAGTSMAQETQYF.